The 18 T cell receptor beta chains in this list originate from one sample, sequenced in a study of naive CD8 T cells in extremely preterm neonates. TCRdb keeps only in-frame clones here, not all; method: immunoSEQ multiplex PCR. The sample has several thousand clones, about 98% seen once; the top ten hold over 0.95%. The sequenced sample consisted of naive CD8+ T cells from blood. All receptors derive from a human donor in good health.

V gene TRBV9 combines with J gene TRBJ2-1, with D tentatively TRBD2 (7 bases). Germline V CDR1 and CDR2: SGDLS, YYNGEE. CDR3 length equals 16 residues. V was trimmed by 3 bases and J by 4 bases, leaving 17 bases between them. As DNA, the CDR3 is TGTGCCAGCAGCGAAACTATTAGGGGGGGTTACAATGAGCAGTTCTTC. Translated, it gives CASSETIRGGYNEQFF.

This clone is a singleton in its sample. The chain recombines TRBV5-1 with TRBJ1-2; TRBD1 might be the D (6 bases). The germline gives CDR1 SGHRS, CDR2 YFSETQ. V was pared by 4 bases and J by 0 bases, with 13 bases between. The CDR3 length is 15 residues. CDR3 amino acids: CASSLTGPSNYGYTF. CDR3 nucleotide sequence: TGCGCCAGCAGCCTGACAGGACCCTCTAACTATGGCTACACCTTC.

The chain is built from TRBV28 and TRBJ2-7; TRBD2 matches 10 bases. The CDR3 contains 18 residues. The V gene end was trimmed by 5 bases and the J gene end by 3 bases; junction bases not matched to a gene: 16. CDR1 MDHEN and CDR2 SYDVKM come from the germline V gene. CDR3 region: CASSPLTGTSEKGYEQYF. CDR3 in DNA: TGTGCCAGCAGTCCTCTGACCGGGACTAGCGAAAAGGGCTACGAGCAGTACTTC.

The chain links TRBV11-2 to TRBJ2-3; a weak D match, TRBD2 (5 bases). The CDR3 is made up of 17 amino acids. With 1 base removed from V and 3 bases from J, the gap between germline ends came to 17 bases. CDR1 SGHAT and CDR2 FQNNGV come from the germline V gene. As DNA, the CDR3 is TGTGCCAGCAGCTTAGTGTGGCGGGTCCTGGGGACAGATACGCAGTATTTT. Translating gives CASSLVWRVLGTDTQYF.

The chain carries TRBV5-4 and TRBJ2-7; D not certain. V lost 4 bases to trimming and J lost 0 bases, with 11 bases between them. The CDR3 extends over 14 amino acids. Germline V gives CDR1 SGHNT, CDR2 YYREEE (reference sequence). The CDR3 region has the DNA TGTGCCAGCAGCCCCAGCCGGAGCTCCTACGAGCAGTACTTC. Its translation is CASSPSRSSYEQYF. The complete variable domain, with remaining parts taken from reference TRBV5-4 and TRBJ2-7, reads ETGVTQSPTHLIKTRGQQVTLRCSSQSGHNTVSWYQQALGQGPQFIFQYYREEENGRGNFPPRFSGLQFPNYSSELNVNALELDDSALYLCASSPSRSSYEQYFGPGTRLTVT.

Note on this clone: The sample contains more than one DNA sequence encoding this CDR3. The chain links TRBV27 to TRBJ2-7; 8 bases are a match to TRBD2. Germline V gene sequence: CDR1 MNHEY, CDR2 SMNVEV (reference sequence). The CDR3 consists of 13 residues. The ends lost 5 bases at V and 2 bases at J; junction bases unmatched: 2. The DNA of the CDR3 is TGTGCCAGCAGTCCGCGGGGGGCCTACGAGCAGTACTTC. Translated: CASSPRGAYEQYF.

The rearrangement links TRBV20-1 to TRBJ2-5; no firm D call. The CDR3 is 10 amino acids. The germline CDR1 and CDR2 sequences are DFQATT and SNEGSKA (reference sequence). Trimming left V 3 bases short and J 4 bases short, with 3 bases between. CDR3 residues: CSASLETQYF. The DNA for the CDR3 is TGCAGTGCTAGTCTAGAGACCCAGTACTTC.

The rearrangement joins TRBV6-5 to TRBJ2-1; 9 positions match TRBD1. V was clipped by 1 base and J by 3 bases; unmatched bases: 1. This CDR3 has 15 residues. Germline CDR1 MNHEY, CDR2 SVGAGI. CDR3 sequence reads: CASSYWDRDYNEQFF. CDR3 DNA sequence: TGTGCCAGCAGTTACTGGGACAGGGACTACAATGAGCAGTTCTTC.

This sequence joins TRBV5-1 and TRBJ2-3, with a weak D call TRBD1 (6 bases). Germline V gives CDR1 SGHRS, CDR2 YFSETQ. V lost 1 base to trimming and J lost 2 bases, with 17 bases between them. There are 17 residues in the CDR3. CDR3 region: CASSLHSTGYYTDTQYF. CDR3 DNA: TGCGCCAGCAGCTTGCATTCAACAGGGTACTACACAGATACGCAGTATTTT.

In its sample, this clone was seen once. The chain is built from TRBV28 and TRBJ2-1, with 8 nucleotides matching TRBD1. V lost 6 bases to trimming and J lost 0 bases; unmatched junction nucleotides: 7. Germline V CDR1 and CDR2: MDHEN, SYDVKM. The CDR3 spans 16 residues. As DNA, the CDR3 is TGTGCCAGCAGGTCAACTACAGGGGGCTCCTACAATGAGCAGTTCTTC. It is translated as CASRSTTGGSYNEQFF.

The chain has TRBV28 and TRBJ1-5; the match to TRBD1 covers 7 bases. Germline CDR1 and CDR2: MDHEN and SYDVKM. With V trimmed by 4 bases and J by 6 bases, 3 bases remained unmatched. The CDR3 sequence is 13 residues long. For the CDR3, the DNA is TGTGCCAGCAGTTCAGGGGGGTCTCAGCCCCAGCATTTT. Encoded protein: CASSSGGSQPQHF.

The CDR3 region is CASSLGDNQPQHF. In DNA, the CDR3 is TGTGCCAGCAGCCTAGGAGACAATCAGCCCCAGCATTTT. This chain joins TRBV27 and TRBJ1-5; D call uncertain. V shed 6 bases and J shed 3 bases, with 9 bases lying between them. This CDR3 spans 13 amino acids. CDR1 is MNHEY, CDR2 SMNVEV, per germline (reference sequence).

J is TRBJ2-1 and V is TRBV20-1; 9 nucleotides match TRBD2. The CDR3 contains 11 residues. Germline V gene data show CDR1 as DFQATT and CDR2 as SNEGSKA (reference sequence). Germline trimming cut 3 bases from V and 10 bases from J; bases unmatched to any gene: 1. The DNA for the CDR3 is TGCAGTGCTAGGACTAGCGGAGAGCAGTTCTTC. Its translation: CSARTSGEQFF.

The rearrangement uses TRBV28 and TRBJ2-1; unclear D gene. Trimming took 2 bases from V and 0 from J, leaving 14 bases between them. The CDR3 has 17 residues. Germline loops: CDR1 MDHEN, CDR2 SYDVKM. CDR3 residues: CASSLTLASSSYNEQFF. The CDR3 DNA reads TGTGCCAGCAGTTTAACCCTTGCCTCCAGCTCCTACAATGAGCAGTTCTTC.

This clone came up once. The V and J genes are TRBV27 and TRBJ1-1; D gene unclear. The CDR3 runs to 19 residues. Germline V lookup: CDR1 MNHEY, CDR2 SMNVEV (reference sequence). Trimming took 5 bases from V and 3 from J, leaving 28 bases between them. The CDR3: CASSPIASLQSSSDTEAFF. The CDR3 nucleotides read TGTGCCAGCAGTCCCATTGCTAGCCTCCAATCCTCAAGTGACACTGAAGCTTTCTTT.

This chain connects TRBV9 to TRBJ2-7; 11 positions match TRBD2. V was clipped by 3 bases and J by 2 bases; unmatched bases: 7. CDR1 and CDR2 (germline): SGDLS, YYNGEE. The CDR3 is 16 amino acids. The CDR3 DNA reads as TGTGCCAGCAGCGGAGGGACTAGCGGAGGCCCCTACGAGCAGTACTTC. As protein: CASSGGTSGGPYEQYF.

This chain joins TRBV27 and TRBJ2-7; TRBD1 matches 7 bases. CDR3 length equals 13 residues. The J segment lost 3 bases and the V segment lost 5 bases, leaving 4 bases of the junction unmatched. Germline CDR1 is MNHEY and CDR2 is SMNVEV (reference sequence). The CDR3 DNA reads as TGTGCCAGCAGTCGAGGGACAGTCTACGAGCAGTACTTC. Its translation: CASSRGTVYEQYF.

J is TRBJ2-3 and V is TRBV30; 8 positions agree with TRBD2. Germline V lookup: CDR1 GTSNPN, CDR2 SVGIG (reference sequence). The junction had 13 bases not matched to a gene; V was cut back by 5 bases and J by 3 bases. The CDR3 is made up of 16 amino acids. CDR3 bases: TGTGCCTGGTCCACCGGTGCTAGCGGGTGGACAGATACGCAGTATTTT. It specifies CAWSTGASGWTDTQYF. The full variable domain, in which reference TRBV30 and TRBJ2-3 provide the parts outside the CDR3, is SQTIHQWPATLVQPVGSPLSLECTVEGTSNPNLYWYRQAAGRGLQLLFYSVGIGQISSEVPQNLSASRPQDRQFILSSKKLLLSDSGFYLCAWSTGASGWTDTQYFGPGTRLTVL.